The subject of this entry is one TCR beta chain. Its antigen remains unidentified. A multiplex PCR was run with 60 Vbeta primers and 13 Jbeta primers. Some clones are missing from TCRdb's copy, which holds only in-frame ones; the method was immunoSEQ multiplex PCR. Among 130,000 or so clones listed, approximately 72% were seen once. The entry originates in a study of cytomegalovirus exposure and HLA in healthy donors. Overall study results and limits: Specificity for CMV antigens was confirmed in vitro for a few of the CMV-associated chains.

Sequenced material: PBMCs. The TCR was taken from a man aged 18-30 years in good health and CMV-seronegative.

The CDR3 DNA reads as TGTGCCAGCAGGAAAGCGGGGGGACAAAATGAGCAGTTCTTC. It specifies CASRKAGGQNEQFF. The V and J genes are TRBV28 and TRBJ2-1; 9 bases agree with TRBD2. V trimming: 6 bases; J trimming: 7 bases; junction bases outside the gene matches: 7. The germline V gene encodes CDR1 MDHEN and CDR2 SYDVKM. CDR3 length: 14 residues.